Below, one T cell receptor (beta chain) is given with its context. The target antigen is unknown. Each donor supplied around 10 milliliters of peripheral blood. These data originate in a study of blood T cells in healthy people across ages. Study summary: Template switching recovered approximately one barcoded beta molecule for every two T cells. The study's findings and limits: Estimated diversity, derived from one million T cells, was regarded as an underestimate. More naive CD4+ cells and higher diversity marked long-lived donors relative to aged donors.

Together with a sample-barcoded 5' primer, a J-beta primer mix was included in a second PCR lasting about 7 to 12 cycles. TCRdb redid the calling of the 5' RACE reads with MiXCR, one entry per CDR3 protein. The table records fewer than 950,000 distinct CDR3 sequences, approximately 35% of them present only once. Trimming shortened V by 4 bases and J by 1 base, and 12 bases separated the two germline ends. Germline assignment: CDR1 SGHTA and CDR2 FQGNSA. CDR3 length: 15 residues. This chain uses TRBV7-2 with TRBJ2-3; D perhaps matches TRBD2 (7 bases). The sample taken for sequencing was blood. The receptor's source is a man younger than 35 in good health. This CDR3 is CASSSLGGRTDTQYF. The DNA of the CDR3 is TGTGCCAGCAGCTCATTGGGGGGGCGCACAGATACGCAGTATTTT.